This T cell receptor beta chain was sequenced for a study of blood T cell repertoires in COVID-19. The CDR3 consists of 16 residues. Per the germline V gene, CDR1 is ENHRY and CDR2 is SYGVKD. With 2 bases clipped from V and 9 bases from J, the junction kept 12 bases outside the gene matches. Measured with immunoSEQ multiplex PCR; TCRdb has only the in-frame clones, and not every one. The table lists about 240,000 clones, around 87% of them singletons. The sample comprised peripheral blood. The TCR originated in a man between 60 and 75 years old who had recovered from COVID-19. The V and J genes are TRBV10-3 and TRBJ2-1; 8 bases are shared with TRBD1. The CDR3 here is CAISETGTGGDSEQFF. CDR3 nucleotides: TGTGCCATCAGTGAGACGGGGACAGGTGGAGATTCTGAGCAGTTCTTC.